This T cell receptor beta chain is from a study of blood T cell repertoires in COVID-19. The wider study: Among Cohort 3 donors, those recovered had two negative PCRs, clearance, or symptom resolution.

The CDR3 covers 13 residues. After removal of 3 bases from V and 6 bases from J, the junction contained 2 bases not matched to a gene. In germline, CDR1 is SGDLS, CDR2 YYNGEE. Original handling: How many nucleated cells were present was estimated from reference gene primer amplification. The repertoire was sequenced with immunoSEQ multiplex PCR; TCRdb's copy has only in-frame clones and lacks some. V and J calls and clone size are given by that table; D and trimming were obtained from the DNA. The sample shows 250,000 to 350,000 clones, about 88% of them seen only once. The sequencing input was PBMCs or T cells enriched from blood (not recorded which). This TCR derives from a woman aged 60 to 75 in a cohort exposed to, infected with or recovered from COVID-19 (not recorded which). The chain recombines TRBV9 with TRBJ1-1, with 10 bases identical to TRBD1. CDR3 sequence reads: CASSADRGPEAFF. DNA of the CDR3: TGTGCCAGCAGCGCCGACAGGGGGCCTGAAGCTTTCTTT. The whole variable domain, filled in from reference TRBV9 and TRBJ1-1, reads DSGVTQTPKHLITATGQRVTLRCSPRSGDLSVYWYQQSLDQGLQFLIQYYNGEERAKGNILERFSAQQFPDLHSELNLSSLELGDSALYFCASSADRGPEAFFGQGTRLTVV.